This T cell receptor beta chain was sequenced in a study of blood T cell repertoires in COVID-19. Using immunoSEQ multiplex PCR, the repertoire was profiled, and TCRdb retains in-frame clones only, with some absent. This sample has some 100,000 clones, with roughly 80% found just once. The specimen was peripheral blood. This receptor was obtained from a man aged 45-65 years with active or convalescent COVID-19.

The chain's CDR3 is CASSPAVSGGFYEQYF. DNA for the CDR3: TGTGCCAGCAGCCCCGCCGTTTCAGGGGGTTTTTACGAGCAGTACTTC. The rearrangement links TRBV7-9 to TRBJ2-7; 7 nucleotides agree with TRBD1. CDR1 and CDR2 from the germline V gene are SEHNR and FQNEAQ (reference sequence). After removal of 5 bases from V and 4 bases from J, the junction contained 14 bases not matched to a gene. The CDR3 runs 16 residues.